This T cell receptor (beta chain) is drawn from a study of OX40 agonist ivuxolimab in advanced cancers. The wider study: Partial responses were achieved by three patients: one hepatocellular carcinoma, two cutaneous melanoma. General observations from the study: In the 0.1 to 3.0 mg/kg range, CD4+ and CD8+ blood T cells had expanded clonally by week 6.

Individuals having autoimmune disease history or systemic immunosuppression were not enrolled. The CDR3 is made up of 16 amino acids. V was clipped by 0 bases and J by 5 bases; unmatched bases: 5. From germline, CDR1 is SGHRS and CDR2 YFSETQ. As for this clone: Its antigen is unidentified.

Repertoires were generated with immunoSEQ multiplex PCR, while TCRdb's copy carries only in-frame clones and drops some. The data contain about 94,000 clones, approximately 94% of them singletons. Here the sequenced sample was CD4+ or CD8+ T cells sorted from blood, taken in a trial of the OX40 agonist ivuxolimab. The chain employs TRBV5-1 and TRBJ1-4; 9 nucleotides match TRBD1. This receptor was identified in an adult with an advanced solid tumor such as melanoma, head and neck, liver or kidney cancer. CDR3 residues: CASSLAGGQGNEKLFF. As DNA, the CDR3 is TGCGCCAGCAGCTTGGCCGGAGGACAGGGGAATGAAAAACTGTTTTTT.